These T cell receptor beta chains were read from a single sample in a study of blood T cell repertoires in COVID-19. TCRdb's copy holds only in-frame clones and misses some; the assay was immunoSEQ multiplex PCR. Here the sample spans around 130,000 clones, 77% being singletons. The specimen was peripheral blood. The receptors stem from an elderly man with acute or convalescent COVID-19. Each CDR3 is given with its conserved first and last residue. A D gene is named only where the DNA matches it firmly. For some rows the clone size is stated as once, few or many, or as a class when expanded; others skip it.

cdr3_nt cdr3_aa cdr3_length d_call clone_size j_call v_call
TGCGCCAGCAGCCAGGGATTGAACCAAGAGACCCAGTACTTC CASSQGLNQETQYF 14 - - TRBJ2-5 TRBV5-1
TGCGCCAGCAGCAAATCCGGGACAGGTCAAGAGACCCAGTACTTC CASSKSGTGQETQYF 15 TRBD1 - TRBJ2-5 TRBV5-1
TGCGCCAGCAGCAGACGGACTAGCGGGGGGAGGACCGGGGAGCTGTTTTTT CASSRRTSGGRTGELFF 17 TRBD2 - TRBJ2-2 TRBV5-1
TGTGCCAGCAGCCAAGAAACAGTGGGTCAGCCCCAGCATTTT CASSQETVGQPQHF 14 - - TRBJ1-5 TRBV4-2
TGTGCCAGCAGCCGCCAGACTAGCGGGGGGGATAAGACCCAGTACTTC CASSRQTSGGDKTQYF 16 TRBD2 - TRBJ2-5 TRBV7-2
TGTGCCTGGAGGGAAACAGGAAGTAATAGCAATCAGCCCCAGCATTTT CAWRETGSNSNQPQHF 16 - few TRBJ1-5 TRBV30
TGTGCCAGCAGCTTGGCACAGGGGTGGGTAAGCGAGCAGTACTTC CASSLAQGWVSEQYF 15 TRBD1 - TRBJ2-7 TRBV5-6
TGTGCCAGCAGCGCACTAGCGGGGAACTACGAGCAGTACTTC CASSALAGNYEQYF 14 TRBD2 - TRBJ2-7 TRBV7-2
TGTGCCAGCAGTCCACCACCGGGCACTGAAGCTTTCTTT CASSPPPGTEAFF 13 - - TRBJ1-1 TRBV6-6
TGTGCCAGCAGTCCCACAGGGGGCGCCTACTATGGCTACACCTTC CASSPTGGAYYGYTF 15 TRBD1 - TRBJ1-2 TRBV28
TGCGCCAGCAGCTTGGGCAGTTTCACAGATACGCAGTATTTT CASSLGSFTDTQYF 14 - few TRBJ2-3 TRBV5-1
TGCGCCAGCAGCCCCGGGACAGCCCTCCAAGAGACCCAGTACTTC CASSPGTALQETQYF 15 TRBD1 - TRBJ2-5 TRBV5-1
TGTGCCAGCAGTTTTGACATCATTGGAGAGCAGTACTTC CASSFDIIGEQYF 13 - - TRBJ2-7 TRBV12-3/TRBV12-4
TGTGCCAGCAGAATGGCGGGGGGCAACACCGGGGAGCTGTTTTTT CASRMAGGNTGELFF 15 TRBD2 few TRBJ2-2 TRBV5-5
TGTGCCAGCAGCTTGGGGGGACAGGTTGGTGGCTACACCTTC CASSLGGQVGGYTF 14 TRBD1 once TRBJ1-2 TRBV5-4
TGTGCCAGCAGCTTGGGCAGGGGCACCGGGGAGCTGTTTTTT CASSLGRGTGELFF 14 - - TRBJ2-2 TRBV5-4
TGTGCCAGCAGGAAAACAGGGGGCGATGGCTACACCTTC CASRKTGGDGYTF 13 TRBD1 - TRBJ1-2 TRBV28
TGTGCCAGCAGCAGGTCCAGGGGGCCCTCGTATGTTACGCAGTATTTT CASSRSRGPSYVTQYF 16 - - TRBJ2-3 TRBV21-1
TGTGCCAGCAGCCAAGCTTGGTCTCTAGCGGGGGACGCGAACACCGGGGAGCTGTTTTTT CASSQAWSLAGDANTGELFF 20 TRBD2 few TRBJ2-2 TRBV4-2
TGTGCCAGCTCACCAAGCAGGAATGAGCAGTTCTTC CASSPSRNEQFF 12 - - TRBJ2-1 TRBV18
TGTGCCAGCAGGGATTTACAGGGGTGGCAGCCCCAGCATTTT CASRDLQGWQPQHF 14 TRBD1 - TRBJ1-5 TRBV6-5
TGCAGCGTTGAAGCAGGGTCCGAGCAGTACTTC CSVEAGSEQYF 11 - - TRBJ2-7 TRBV29-1
TGTGCCAGTAGTACAACAGGGGGTGAGGGCAATCAGCCCCAGCATTTT CASSTTGGEGNQPQHF 16 TRBD1 - TRBJ1-5 TRBV19
TGCGCCAGCAGCAGGGGACTAGCGGGTCAAGCGCGAGATACGCAGTATTTT CASSRGLAGQARDTQYF 17 TRBD2 - TRBJ2-3 TRBV5-1
TGTGCCAGTAGTACCATCGAGGACAGGAACACTGAAGCTTTCTTT CASSTIEDRNTEAFF 15 - - TRBJ1-1 TRBV19
TGTGCCAGCAGTTCGAATATAGGGGCCCAAGAGACCCAGTACTTC CASSSNIGAQETQYF 15 - once TRBJ2-5 TRBV2
TGTGCCAGCAGTTACGACAGGTTCAACACTGAAGCTTTCTTT CASSYDRFNTEAFF 14 - - TRBJ1-1 TRBV6-5